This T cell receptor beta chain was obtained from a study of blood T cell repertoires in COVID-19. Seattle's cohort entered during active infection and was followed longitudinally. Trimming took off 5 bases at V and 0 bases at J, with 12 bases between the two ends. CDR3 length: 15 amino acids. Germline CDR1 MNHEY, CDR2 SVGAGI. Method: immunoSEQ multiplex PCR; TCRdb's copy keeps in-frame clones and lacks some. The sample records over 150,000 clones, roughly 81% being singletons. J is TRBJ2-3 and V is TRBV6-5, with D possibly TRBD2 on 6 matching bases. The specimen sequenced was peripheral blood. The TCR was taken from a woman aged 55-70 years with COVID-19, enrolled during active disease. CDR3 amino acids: CASSPGGASTDTQYF. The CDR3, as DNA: TGTGCCAGCAGTCCCGGGGGAGCTAGCACAGATACGCAGTATTTT.